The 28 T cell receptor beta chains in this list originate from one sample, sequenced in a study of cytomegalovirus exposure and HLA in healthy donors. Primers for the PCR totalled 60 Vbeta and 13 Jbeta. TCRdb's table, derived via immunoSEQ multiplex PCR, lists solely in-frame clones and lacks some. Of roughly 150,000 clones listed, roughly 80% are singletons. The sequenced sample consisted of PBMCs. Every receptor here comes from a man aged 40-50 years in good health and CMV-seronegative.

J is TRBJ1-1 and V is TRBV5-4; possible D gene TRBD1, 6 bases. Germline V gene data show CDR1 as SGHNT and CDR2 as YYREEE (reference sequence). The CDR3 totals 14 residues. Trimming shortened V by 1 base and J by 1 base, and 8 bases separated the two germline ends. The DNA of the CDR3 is TGTGCCAGCAGCTTGATACAGGGGAACACTGAAGCTTTCTTT. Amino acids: CASSLIQGNTEAFF.

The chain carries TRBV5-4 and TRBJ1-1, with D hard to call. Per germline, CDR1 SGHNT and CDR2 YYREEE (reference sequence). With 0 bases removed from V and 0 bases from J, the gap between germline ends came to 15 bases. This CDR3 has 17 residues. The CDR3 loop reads CASSLAPLHGLNTEAFF. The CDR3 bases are TGTGCCAGCAGCTTGGCCCCCCTTCATGGGCTGAACACTGAAGCTTTCTTT.

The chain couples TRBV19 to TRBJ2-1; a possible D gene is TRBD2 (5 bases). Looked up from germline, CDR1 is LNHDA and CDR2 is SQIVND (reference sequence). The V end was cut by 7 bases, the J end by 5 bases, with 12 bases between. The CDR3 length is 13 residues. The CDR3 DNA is TGTGCCAGTAATGGTCCCGGGGACAATGAGCAGTTCTTC. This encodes CASNGPGDNEQFF.

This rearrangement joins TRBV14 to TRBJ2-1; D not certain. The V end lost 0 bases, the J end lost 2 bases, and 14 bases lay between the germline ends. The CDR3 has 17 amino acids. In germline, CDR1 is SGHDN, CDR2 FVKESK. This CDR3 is CASSQDLGGPTYNEQFF. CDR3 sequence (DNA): TGTGCCAGCAGCCAAGATTTGGGTGGGCCAACCTACAATGAGCAGTTCTTC.

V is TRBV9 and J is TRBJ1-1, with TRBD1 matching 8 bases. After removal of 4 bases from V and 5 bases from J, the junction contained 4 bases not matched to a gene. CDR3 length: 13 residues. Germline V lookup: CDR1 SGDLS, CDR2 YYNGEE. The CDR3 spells CASSPRGRTEAFF. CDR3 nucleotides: TGTGCCAGCAGCCCCAGGGGGCGGACTGAAGCTTTCTTT.

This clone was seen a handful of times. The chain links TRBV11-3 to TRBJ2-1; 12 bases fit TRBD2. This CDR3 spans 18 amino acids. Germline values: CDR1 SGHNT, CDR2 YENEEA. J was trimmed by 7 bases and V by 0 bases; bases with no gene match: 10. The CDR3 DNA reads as TGTGCCAGCAGCTTAGACCAAGGAGGGACTAGCGGGTATAATGAGCAGTTCTTC. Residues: CASSLDQGGTSGYNEQFF.

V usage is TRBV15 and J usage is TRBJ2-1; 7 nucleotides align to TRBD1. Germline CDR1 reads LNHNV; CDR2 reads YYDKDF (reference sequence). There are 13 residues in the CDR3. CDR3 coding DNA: TGTGCGACCGGGACAGCGAGCTACAATGAGCAGTTCTTC. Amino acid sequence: CATGTASYNEQFF. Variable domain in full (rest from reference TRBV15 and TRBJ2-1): DAMVIQNPRYQVTQFGKPVTLSCSQTLNHNVMYWYQQKSSQAPKLLFHYYDKDFNNEADTPDNFQSRRPNTSFCFLDIRSPGLGDTAMYLCATGTASYNEQFFGPGTRLTVL.

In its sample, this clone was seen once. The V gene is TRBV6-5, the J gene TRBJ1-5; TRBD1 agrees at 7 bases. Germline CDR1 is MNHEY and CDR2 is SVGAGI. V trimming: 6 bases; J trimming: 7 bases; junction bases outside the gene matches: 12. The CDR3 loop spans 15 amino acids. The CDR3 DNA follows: TGTGCCAGCAGCAGAACACAGGGGTCGGGGCAGCCCCAGCATTTT. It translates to CASSRTQGSGQPQHF.

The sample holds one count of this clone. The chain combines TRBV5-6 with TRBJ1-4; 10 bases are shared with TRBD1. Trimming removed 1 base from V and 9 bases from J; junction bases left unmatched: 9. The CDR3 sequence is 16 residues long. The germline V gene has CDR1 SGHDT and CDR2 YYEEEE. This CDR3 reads CASSLKGTGAQQKLFF. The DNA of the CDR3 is TGTGCCAGCAGCTTGAAAGGGACAGGGGCGCAACAAAAACTGTTTTTT.

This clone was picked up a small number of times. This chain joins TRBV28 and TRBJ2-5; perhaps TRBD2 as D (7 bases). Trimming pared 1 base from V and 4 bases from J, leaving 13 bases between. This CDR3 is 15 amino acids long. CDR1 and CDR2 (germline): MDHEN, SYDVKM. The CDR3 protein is CASSLSRGPGETQYF. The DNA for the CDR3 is TGTGCCAGCAGTTTATCGCGGGGGCCCGGAGAGACCCAGTACTTC. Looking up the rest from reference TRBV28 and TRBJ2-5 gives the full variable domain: DVKVTQSSRYLVKRTGEKVFLECVQDMDHENMFWYRQDPGLGLRLIYFSYDVKMKEKGDIPEGYSVSREKKERFSLILESASTNQTSMYLCASSLSRGPGETQYFGPGTRLLVL.

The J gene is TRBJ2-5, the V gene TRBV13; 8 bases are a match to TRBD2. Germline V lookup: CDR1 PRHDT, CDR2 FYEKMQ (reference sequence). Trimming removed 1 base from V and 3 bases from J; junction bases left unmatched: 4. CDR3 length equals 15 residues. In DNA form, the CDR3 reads TGTGCCAGCAGCTTAGCGGGGCGGGGGGAAGAGACCCAGTACTTC. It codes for CASSLAGRGEETQYF. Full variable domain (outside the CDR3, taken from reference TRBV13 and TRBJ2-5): AAGVIQSPRHLIKEKRETATLKCYPIPRHDTVYWYQQGPGQDPQFLISFYEKMQSDKGSIPDRFSAQQFSDYHSELNMSSLELGDSALYFCASSLAGRGEETQYFGPGTRLLVL.

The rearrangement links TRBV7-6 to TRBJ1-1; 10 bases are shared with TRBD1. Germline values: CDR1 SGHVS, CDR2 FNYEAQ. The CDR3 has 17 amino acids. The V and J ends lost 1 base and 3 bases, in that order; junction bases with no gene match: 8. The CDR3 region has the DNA TGTGCCAGCAGCTTAGTTGTGGGGACAGGGGTAGACACTGAAGCTTTCTTT. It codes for CASSLVVGTGVDTEAFF.

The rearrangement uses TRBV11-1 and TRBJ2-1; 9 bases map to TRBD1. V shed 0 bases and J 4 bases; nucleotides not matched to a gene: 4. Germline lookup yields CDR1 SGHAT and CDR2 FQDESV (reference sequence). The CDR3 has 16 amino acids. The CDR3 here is CASSLAPGQGYNEQFF. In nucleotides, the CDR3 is TGTGCCAGCAGCTTAGCACCGGGACAGGGATACAATGAGCAGTTCTTC.

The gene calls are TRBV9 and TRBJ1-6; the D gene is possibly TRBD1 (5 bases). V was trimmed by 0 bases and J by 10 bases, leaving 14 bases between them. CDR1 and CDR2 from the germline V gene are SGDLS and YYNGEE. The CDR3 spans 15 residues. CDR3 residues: CASSVDAGEGSPLHF. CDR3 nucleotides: TGTGCCAGCAGCGTAGATGCTGGGGAGGGGTCACCCCTCCACTTT.

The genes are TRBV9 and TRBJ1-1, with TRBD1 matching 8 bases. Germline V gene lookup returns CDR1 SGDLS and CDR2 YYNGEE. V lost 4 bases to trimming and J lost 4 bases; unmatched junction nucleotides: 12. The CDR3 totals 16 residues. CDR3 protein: CASSPPQGAGITEAFF. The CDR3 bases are TGTGCCAGCAGCCCACCGCAGGGGGCCGGGATCACTGAAGCTTTCTTT.

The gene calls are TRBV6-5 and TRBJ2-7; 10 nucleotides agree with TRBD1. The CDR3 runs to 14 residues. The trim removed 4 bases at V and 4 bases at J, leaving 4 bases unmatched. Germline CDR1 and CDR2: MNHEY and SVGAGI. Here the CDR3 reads CASSWRDRGYEQYF. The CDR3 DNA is TGTGCCAGCAGTTGGCGGGACAGGGGTTACGAGCAGTACTTC.

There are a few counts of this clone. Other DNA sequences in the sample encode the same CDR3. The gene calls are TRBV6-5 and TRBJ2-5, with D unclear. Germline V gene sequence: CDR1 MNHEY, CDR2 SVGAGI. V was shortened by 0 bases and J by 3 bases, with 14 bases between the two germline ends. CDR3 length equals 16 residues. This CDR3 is CASSYSRATVEETQYF. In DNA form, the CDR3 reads TGTGCCAGCAGTTACTCTCGCGCCACCGTTGAAGAGACCCAGTACTTC.

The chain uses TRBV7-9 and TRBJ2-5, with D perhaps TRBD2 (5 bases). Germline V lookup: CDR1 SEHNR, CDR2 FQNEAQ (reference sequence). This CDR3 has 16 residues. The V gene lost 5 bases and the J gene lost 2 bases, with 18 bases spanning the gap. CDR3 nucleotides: TGTGCCAGCAGCCCTAGCTCGTCGCAGATTCAAGAGACCCAGTACTTC. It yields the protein CASSPSSSQIQETQYF.

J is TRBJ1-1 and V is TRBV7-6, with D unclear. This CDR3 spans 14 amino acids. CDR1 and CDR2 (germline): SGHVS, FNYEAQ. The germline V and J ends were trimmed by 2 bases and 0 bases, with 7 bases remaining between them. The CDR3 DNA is TGTGCCAGCAGCTTACAGGAATTGAACACTGAAGCTTTCTTT. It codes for CASSLQELNTEAFF.

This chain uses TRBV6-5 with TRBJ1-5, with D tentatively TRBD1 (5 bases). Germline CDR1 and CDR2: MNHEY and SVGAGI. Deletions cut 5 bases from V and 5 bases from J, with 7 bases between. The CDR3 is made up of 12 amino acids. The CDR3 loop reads CASSDRDQPQHF. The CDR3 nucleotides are TGTGCCAGCAGTGACAGAGATCAGCCCCAGCATTTT.

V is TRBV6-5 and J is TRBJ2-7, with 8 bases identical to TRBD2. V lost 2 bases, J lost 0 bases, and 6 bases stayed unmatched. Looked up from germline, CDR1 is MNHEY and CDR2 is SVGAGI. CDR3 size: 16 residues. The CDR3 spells CASSYLPGGSSYEQYF. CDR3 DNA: TGTGCCAGCAGTTACCTACCGGGGGGGAGCTCCTACGAGCAGTACTTC.

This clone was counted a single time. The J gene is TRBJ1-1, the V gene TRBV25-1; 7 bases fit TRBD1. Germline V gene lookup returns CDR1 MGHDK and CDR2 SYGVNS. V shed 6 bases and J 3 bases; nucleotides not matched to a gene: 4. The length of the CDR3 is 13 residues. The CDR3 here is CASREGQYTEAFF. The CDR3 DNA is TGTGCCAGCAGGGAGGGACAGTACACTGAAGCTTTCTTT.

In DNA form, the CDR3 reads TGTGCCAGCAGCTTAGCGGGAGTAAACACCGGGGAGCTGTTTTTT. The encoded protein is CASSLAGVNTGELFF. V usage is TRBV5-4 and J usage is TRBJ2-2; 8 bases agree with TRBD2. There are 15 residues in the CDR3. The J segment lost 2 bases and the V segment lost 2 bases, leaving 2 bases of the junction unmatched. Looked up from germline, CDR1 is SGHNT and CDR2 is YYREEE (reference sequence).

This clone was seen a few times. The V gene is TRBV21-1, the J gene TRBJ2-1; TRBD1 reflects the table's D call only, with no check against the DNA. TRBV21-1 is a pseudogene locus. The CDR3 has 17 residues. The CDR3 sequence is CASSKGEQASSYNEQFF. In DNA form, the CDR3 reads TGTGCCAGCAGCAAAGGAGAACAGGCTTCCTCCTACAATGAGCAGTTCTTC.

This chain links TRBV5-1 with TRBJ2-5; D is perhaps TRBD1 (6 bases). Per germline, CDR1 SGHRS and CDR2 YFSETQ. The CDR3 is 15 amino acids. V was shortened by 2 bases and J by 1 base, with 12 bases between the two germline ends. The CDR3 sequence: CASSFGQGRQETQYF. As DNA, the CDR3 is TGCGCCAGCAGCTTTGGGCAGGGGCGCCAAGAGACCCAGTACTTC.

The CDR3 loop reads CASSPPRGFGNTIYF. DNA of the CDR3: TGTGCCAGCTCACCACCGAGAGGGTTCGGAAACACCATATATTTT. The chain carries TRBV18 and TRBJ1-3; D is unclear. V was cut by 0 bases and J by 4 bases, with 10 bases left in between. Per germline, CDR1 KGHSH and CDR2 LQKENI. The CDR3 spans 15 residues.

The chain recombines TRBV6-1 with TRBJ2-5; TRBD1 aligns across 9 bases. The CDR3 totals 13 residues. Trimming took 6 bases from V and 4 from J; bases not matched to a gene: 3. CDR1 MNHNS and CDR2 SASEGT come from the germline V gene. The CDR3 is CASRDRGRETQYF. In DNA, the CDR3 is TGTGCCAGCAGGGACAGGGGAAGAGAGACCCAGTACTTC.

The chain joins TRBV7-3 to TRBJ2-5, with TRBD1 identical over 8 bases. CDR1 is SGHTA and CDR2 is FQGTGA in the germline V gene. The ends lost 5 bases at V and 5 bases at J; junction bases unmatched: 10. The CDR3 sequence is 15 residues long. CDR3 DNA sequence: TGTGCCAGCAGCACCGGGACAGGCTTCGGGGAGACCCAGTACTTC. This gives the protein CASSTGTGFGETQYF.